This TCR beta chain was sequenced during a study of CD8 T cells in Susac syndrome. Study overall: When blood was drawn, the patients with Susac syndrome were therapy-naive, on corticosteroids, or on intravenous immunoglobulin alone. General study results and limits: CD4+ repertoires of Susac syndrome patients lacked detectable clonal expansion.

The germline gives CDR1 SQVTM, CDR2 ANQGSEA. There are 13 residues in the CDR3. Trimming stripped 5 bases from V and 0 bases from J, with 5 bases between. Reverse transcription of about 0.45 to 1 ug RNA was performed with random hexamers. It was immunoSEQ multiplex PCR that amplified TCR beta CDR3 across 54 Vbeta and 13 Jbeta. TCRdb reprocessed the immunoSEQ multiplex PCR reads with MiXCR, giving one entry per CDR3 protein. The sample lists 160,000 or so distinct CDR3 sequences, approximately 94% occurring once. With respect to this clonotype: The antigen is unknown.

The sequencing input was CD4+ T cells from PBMCs. V and J are TRBV29-1 and TRBJ1-6; no reliable D call. This TCR derives from a human donor with Susac syndrome. CDR3 protein: CSVTSSYNSPLHF. The CDR3 DNA reads TGCAGCGTTACGAGCTCCTATAATTCACCCCTCCACTTT. The variable domain in full, completed from reference TRBV29-1 and TRBJ1-6, reads SAVISQKPSRDICQRGTSLTIQCQVDSQVTMMFWYRQQPGQSLTLIATANQGSEATYESGFVIDKFPISRPNLTFSTLTVSNMSPEDSSIYLCSVTSSYNSPLHFGNGTRLTVT.